Sequencing of this TCR beta chain was carried out in a study of CXCR3-negative and CXCR3-positive naive CD8 T cells. General study points: For naive cells, CXCR3-negative and CXCR3-positive subsets had similar TRBV-TRBJ usage; for memory cells, usage differed. TRB CDR3s were more hydrophobic in CXCR3-positive than in CXCR3-negative naive cells.

Triplicate sorts, approximately 300,000 cells apiece, were made for each CD8+ T cell subset. Among CD8+ T cells, naive ones were CD45RO-CCR7+CD27+CD95-. UMI-labeled TRB cDNA libraries were prepared by 5' RACE. After re-calling the 5' RACE reads, TCRdb lists one entry per CDR3 protein, DNA absent. Its table lists 100,000 to 150,000 distinct CDR3 sequences. A word on this clonotype: Its antigen is not identified.

The CDR3 has 13 amino acids. Sequenced material: naive CXCR3- CD8+ T cells from blood. Noted subset: CD45RO-CCR7+CD27+CD95- naive CD8+ T cells lacking CXCR3 (TNR3-). This clonotype was sampled from a human donor in good health. Some clones in this sample may be carry-over from other donors' samples. The V gene is TRBV5-3, the J gene TRBJ1-1. TRBV5-3 is an open reading frame whose function is uncertain. The CDR3 loop is CARSGPWNTEAFF.